This TCR beta chain was profiled in a study of control samples from healthy donors and cancer patients. The repertoire was sequenced with immunoSEQ multiplex PCR; TCRdb's copy has only in-frame clones and lacks some. There are roughly 80,000 clones in the sample; around 92% occur only once, and 5% to 6.5% lies in the top ten. Germline values: CDR1 MNHNS, CDR2 SASEGT. This CDR3 contains 10 residues. V was cut by 2 bases and J by 11 bases, with 6 bases left in between. The TCR was taken from a woman aged 55-70 years in good health. Sequencing was carried out using blood. The chain uses TRBV6-1 and TRBJ1-1; no firm D call. CDR3 region: CASSEYLAFF. The CDR3 coding sequence is TGTGCCAGCAGTGAATACCTTGCTTTCTTT.